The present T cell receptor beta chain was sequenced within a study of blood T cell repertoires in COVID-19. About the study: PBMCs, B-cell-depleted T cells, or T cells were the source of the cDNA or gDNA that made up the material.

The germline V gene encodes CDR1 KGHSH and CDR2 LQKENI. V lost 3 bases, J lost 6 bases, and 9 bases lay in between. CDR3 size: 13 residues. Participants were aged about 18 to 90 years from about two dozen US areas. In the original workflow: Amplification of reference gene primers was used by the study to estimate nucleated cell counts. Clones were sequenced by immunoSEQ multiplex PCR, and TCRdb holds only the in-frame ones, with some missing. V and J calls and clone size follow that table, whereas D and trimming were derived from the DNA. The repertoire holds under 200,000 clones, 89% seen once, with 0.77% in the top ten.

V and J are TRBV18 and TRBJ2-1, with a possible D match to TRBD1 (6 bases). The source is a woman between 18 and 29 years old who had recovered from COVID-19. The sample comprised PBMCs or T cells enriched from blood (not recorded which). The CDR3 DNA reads TGTGCCAGCTCACCGGGACAACCCAATGAGCAGTTCTTC. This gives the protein CASSPGQPNEQFF.